This T cell receptor beta chain was sequenced for a study of metastatic and nonmetastatic thyroid tumors. Study information: Comparison of repertoires was carried out across blood and tumor or nodule tissue from malignant and benign thyroid patients. Study results and caveats: For both blood and tumor, malignant thyroid tumors reportedly showed significantly higher TCR beta diversity than benign nodules did.

This clone has a count of ten or more. Its cognate antigen is unknown. Under the authors' procedure: Across clinicopathological groups, CDR3 differences served as the basis for building a distant-metastasis classifier for papillary thyroid cancer. MiXCR reprocessed the PCR reads for TCRdb. None of the V and J calls come from the authors' own analysis; TCRdb made them. The sample holds about 92,000 clones, under 15% seen once. Patients underwent thyroid surgery, and none had received any treatment before it. This sequence was found in a female donor with papillary thyroid cancer or a benign thyroid nodule (not recorded which). Some clones in this sample may be carry-over from other donors' samples. The sample consisted of blood.

The CDR3, as DNA: TGTGCCAGCAGTTGGGGCGGAGGAAAAGCTTTCTTT. The encoded protein is CASSWGGGKAFF. This chain connects TRBV28 to TRBJ1-1, with TRBD1 as a possible D gene (5 bases). The V end lost 4 bases, the J end lost 9 bases, and 12 bases lay between the germline ends. This CDR3 contains 12 residues. Germline CDR1 reads MDHEN; CDR2 reads SYDVKM. Full variable domain (rest looked up from reference TRBV28 and TRBJ1-1): DVKVTQSSRYLVKRTGEKVFLECVQDMDHENMFWYRQDPGLGLRLIYFSYDVKMKEKGDIPEGYSVSREKKERFSLILESASTNQTSMYLCASSWGGGKAFFGQGTRLTVV.